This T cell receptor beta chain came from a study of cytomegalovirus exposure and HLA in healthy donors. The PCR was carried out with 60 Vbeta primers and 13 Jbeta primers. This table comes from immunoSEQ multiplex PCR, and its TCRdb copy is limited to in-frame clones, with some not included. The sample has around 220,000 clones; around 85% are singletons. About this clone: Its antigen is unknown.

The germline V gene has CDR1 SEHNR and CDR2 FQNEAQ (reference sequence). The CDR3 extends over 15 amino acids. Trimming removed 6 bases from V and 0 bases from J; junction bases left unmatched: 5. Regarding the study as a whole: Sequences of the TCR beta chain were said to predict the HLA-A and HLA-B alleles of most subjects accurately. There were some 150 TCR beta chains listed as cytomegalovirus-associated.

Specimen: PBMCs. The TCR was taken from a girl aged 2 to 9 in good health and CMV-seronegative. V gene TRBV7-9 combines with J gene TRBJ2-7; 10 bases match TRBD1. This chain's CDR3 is CASRSWTGGSYEQYF. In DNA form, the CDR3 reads TGTGCCAGCAGGAGTTGGACAGGGGGCTCCTACGAGCAGTACTTC.